The next 13 T cell receptor beta chains were all read from a single sample in a study of response to subunit inactivated influenza vaccine. One entry per CDR3 protein results from TCRdb running MiXCR on the RT-PCR reads. The sample lists 400,000 to 650,000 distinct CDR3 sequences, approximately 6.9% occurring once. Sample: PBMCs from blood, taken roughly 24 months after vaccination. The origin of the receptors is a man aged 50 to 69 who received an inactivated influenza vaccine.

This chain connects TRBV7-8 to TRBJ1-2; TRBD1 agrees at 8 bases. Germline V CDR1 and CDR2: SGHVS, FQNEAQ. V gave up 2 bases and J gave up 4 bases; unmatched junction bases: 12. This CDR3 has 17 residues. The chain's CDR3 is CASSLYTRDRLAYGYTF. The CDR3 DNA reads TGTGCCAGCAGCTTATATACCCGGGACAGGCTTGCCTATGGCTACACCTTC. The complete variable domain, with remaining parts taken from reference TRBV7-8 and TRBJ1-2, reads GAGVSQSPRYKVAKRGQDVALRCDPISGHVSLFWYQQALGQGPEFLTYFQNEAQLDKSGLPSDRFFAERPEGSVSTLKIQRTQQEDSAVYLCASSLYTRDRLAYGYTFGSGTRLTVV.

Concerning this clonotype itself: This may arise from a read error, as a much more abundant clone is one base away. In this CDR3 the conserved last residue, phenylalanine or tryptophan, is missing, so a read error is likely. V usage is TRBV12-3 or TRBV12-4 and J usage is TRBJ2-5; D is unresolved. V was cut by 5 bases and J by 5 bases, with 6 bases left in between. The CDR3 sequence is 11 residues long. The CDR3 sequence: CASSPAETQYS. Written as DNA, the CDR3 is TGTGCCAGCAGTCCGGCGGAGACCCAGTACTCC.

This clonotype was detected only a few times. V and J are TRBV28 and TRBJ2-5; D might be TRBD1 (5 bases). Germline V gene lookup returns CDR1 MDHEN and CDR2 SYDVKM. Trimming took 3 bases from V and 0 from J, leaving 11 bases between them. This CDR3 spans 15 amino acids. This chain's CDR3 is CASSFGREDQETQYF. The CDR3 bases are TGTGCCAGCAGTTTTGGCAGGGAAGACCAAGAGACCCAGTACTTC.

This clonotype turned up a few times. This sequence joins TRBV6-1 and TRBJ2-1; 9 bases align to TRBD1. The CDR3 extends over 15 amino acids. The germline V gene encodes CDR1 MNHNS and CDR2 SASEGT. V shed 4 bases, J shed 8 bases, and the junction held 9 bases outside the gene matches. CDR3 loop: CASSADRGRHYEQFF. Written as DNA, the CDR3 is TGTGCCAGCAGTGCGGACAGGGGCAGACACTATGAGCAGTTCTTC.

This clonotype has just a few counts. The junction departs from the called germline gene at one end, perhaps through a read error. V gene TRBV4-1 combines with J gene TRBJ1-2; a possible D gene is TRBD1 (5 bases). This CDR3 is 17 amino acids long. Germline V gene lookup returns CDR1 MGHRA and CDR2 YSYEKL. The CDR3 loop is CAGSQESGTAANYGYTF. The CDR3 bases are TGCGCCGGCAGCCAAGAATCCGGGACGGCAGCTAACTATGGCTACACCTTC.

The table lists this clonotype with a few counts. The chain links TRBV7-8 to TRBJ2-1, with TRBD2 identical over 8 bases. This CDR3 is built from 15 residues. The junction had 2 bases not matched to a gene; V was cut back by 1 base and J by 3 bases. Looked up from germline, CDR1 is SGHVS and CDR2 is FQNEAQ. As DNA, the CDR3 is TGTGCCAGCAGCTTAGGACTAGCGCACTACAATGAGCAGTTCTTC. The encoded protein is CASSLGLAHYNEQFF. Variable domain in full (rest from reference TRBV7-8 and TRBJ2-1): GAGVSQSPRYKVAKRGQDVALRCDPISGHVSLFWYQQALGQGPEFLTYFQNEAQLDKSGLPSDRFFAERPEGSVSTLKIQRTQQEDSAVYLCASSLGLAHYNEQFFGPGTRLTVL.

This clonotype has just a few counts. This chain uses TRBV11-2 with TRBJ2-1; 10 bases are a match to TRBD2. The germline V gene encodes CDR1 SGHAT and CDR2 FQNNGV. V trimming: 0 bases; J trimming: 6 bases; junction bases outside the gene matches: 14. The CDR3 is made up of 19 amino acids. The CDR3 is CASSLDLWSQRGGLNEQFF. CDR3 bases: TGTGCCAGCAGCTTAGATTTGTGGTCGCAGCGGGGGGGCCTCAATGAGCAGTTCTTC.

This clonotype was detected only a few times. The V gene is TRBV7-9, the J gene TRBJ1-2; the D is unclear. The CDR3 sequence is 14 residues long. Germline CDR1 reads SEHNR; CDR2 reads FQNEAQ (reference sequence). Trimming took off 1 base at V and 4 bases at J, with 10 bases between the two ends. CDR3 nucleotide sequence: TGTGCCAGCAGCTTAGTGCTGGGCGGCTATGGCTACACCTTC. This codes for CASSLVLGGYGYTF.

This clonotype was recorded at least ten times. At one end, the junction sequence differs from germline, possibly due to a read error. This chain links TRBV20-1 with TRBJ2-1; TRBD2 aligns across 12 bases. This CDR3 region has 12 residues. Germline V gene lookup returns CDR1 DFQATT and CDR2 SNEGSKA (reference sequence). CDR3 protein: CRASGRGGEQFF. The CDR3 DNA reads as TGCAGGGCTAGCGGGAGGGGTGGTGAGCAGTTCTTC.

The chain links TRBV9 to TRBJ2-7; D not certain. The germline CDR1 and CDR2 sequences are SGDLS and YYNGEE. Trimming stripped 0 bases from V and 7 bases from J, with 11 bases between. The CDR3 sequence is 13 residues long. DNA of the CDR3: TGTGCCAGCAGCGTAGATCGAGACACAGAGCAGTACTTC. This gives the protein CASSVDRDTEQYF. The full variable domain, in which reference TRBV9 and TRBJ2-7 provide the parts outside the CDR3, is DSGVTQTPKHLITATGQRVTLRCSPRSGDLSVYWYQQSLDQGLQFLIQYYNGEERAKGNILERFSAQQFPDLHSELNLSSLELGDSALYFCASSVDRDTEQYFGPGTRLTVT.

This clonotype has a handful of counts. This chain uses TRBV27 with TRBJ2-1; either TRBD1 or TRBD2 may supply D (6 bases each). V lost 6 bases to trimming and J lost 8 bases, with 11 bases between them. Germline assignment: CDR1 MNHEY and CDR2 SMNVEV (reference sequence). There are 12 residues in the CDR3. CDR3 nucleotides: TGTGCCAGCAGAGTAGGGGGGCATGAGCAGTTCTTC. It codes for CASRVGGHEQFF.

In its sample, this clonotype was seen a few times. The V gene is TRBV19, the J gene TRBJ1-6, with D possibly matching TRBD1 (5 bases). The germline V gene has CDR1 LNHDA and CDR2 SQIVND (reference sequence). Trimming pared 0 bases from V and 0 bases from J, leaving 15 bases between. The CDR3 is 19 residues long. CDR3 residues: CASSIEGPGLSSYNSPLHF. The CDR3 nucleotides are TGTGCCAGTAGTATAGAGGGGCCGGGCCTGAGCTCCTATAATTCACCCCTCCACTTT.

In this sample, this clonotype turned up many times. The genes are TRBV11-2 and TRBJ1-1; D is undetermined. V gave up 0 bases and J gave up 1 base, with 15 bases separating them. Germline lookup yields CDR1 SGHAT and CDR2 FQNNGV. This CDR3 is built from 17 residues. In nucleotides, the CDR3 is TGTGCCAGCAGCTTAGAATTAGGCGGCCGCCAGAACACTGAAGCTTTCTTT. It codes for CASSLELGGRQNTEAFF.